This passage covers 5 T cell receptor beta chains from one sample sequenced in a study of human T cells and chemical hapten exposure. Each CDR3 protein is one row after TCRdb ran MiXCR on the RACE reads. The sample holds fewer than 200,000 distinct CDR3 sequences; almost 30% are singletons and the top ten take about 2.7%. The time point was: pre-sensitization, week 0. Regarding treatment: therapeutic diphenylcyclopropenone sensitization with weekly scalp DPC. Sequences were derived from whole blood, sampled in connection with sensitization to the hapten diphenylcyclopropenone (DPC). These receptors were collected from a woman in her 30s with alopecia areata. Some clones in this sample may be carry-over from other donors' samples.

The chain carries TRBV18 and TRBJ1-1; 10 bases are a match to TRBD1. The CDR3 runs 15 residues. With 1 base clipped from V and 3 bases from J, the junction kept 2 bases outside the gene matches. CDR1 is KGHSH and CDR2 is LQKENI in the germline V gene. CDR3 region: CASSPLDRGDTEAFF. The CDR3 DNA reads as TGTGCCAGCTCACCACTGGACAGGGGGGACACTGAAGCTTTCTTT.

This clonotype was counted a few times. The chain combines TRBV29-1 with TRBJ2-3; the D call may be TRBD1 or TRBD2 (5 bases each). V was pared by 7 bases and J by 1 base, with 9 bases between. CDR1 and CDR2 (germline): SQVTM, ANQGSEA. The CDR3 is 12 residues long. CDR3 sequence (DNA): TGCAGCGGACGAGGGGGCACAGATACGCAGTATTTT. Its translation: CSGRGGTDTQYF.

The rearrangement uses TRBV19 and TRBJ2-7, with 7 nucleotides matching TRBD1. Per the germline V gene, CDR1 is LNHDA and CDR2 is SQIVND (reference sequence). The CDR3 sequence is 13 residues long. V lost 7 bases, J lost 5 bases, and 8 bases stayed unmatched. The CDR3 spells CASTLTGDHEQYF. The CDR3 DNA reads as TGTGCCAGTACCCTTACAGGGGACCACGAGCAGTACTTC.

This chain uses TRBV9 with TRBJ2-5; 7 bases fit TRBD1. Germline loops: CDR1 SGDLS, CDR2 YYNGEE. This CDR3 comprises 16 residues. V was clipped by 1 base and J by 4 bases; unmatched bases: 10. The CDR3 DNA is TGTGCCAGCAGCGTACGGACAGGCGGGTCCTTAGAGACCCAGTACTTC. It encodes CASSVRTGGSLETQYF.

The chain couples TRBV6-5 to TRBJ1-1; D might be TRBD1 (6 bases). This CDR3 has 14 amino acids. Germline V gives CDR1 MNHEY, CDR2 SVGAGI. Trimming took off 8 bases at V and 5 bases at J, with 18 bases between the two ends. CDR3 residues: CASGRRGRGTEAFF. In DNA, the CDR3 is TGTGCCAGCGGCCGCAGGGGCCGAGGTACTGAAGCTTTCTTT.